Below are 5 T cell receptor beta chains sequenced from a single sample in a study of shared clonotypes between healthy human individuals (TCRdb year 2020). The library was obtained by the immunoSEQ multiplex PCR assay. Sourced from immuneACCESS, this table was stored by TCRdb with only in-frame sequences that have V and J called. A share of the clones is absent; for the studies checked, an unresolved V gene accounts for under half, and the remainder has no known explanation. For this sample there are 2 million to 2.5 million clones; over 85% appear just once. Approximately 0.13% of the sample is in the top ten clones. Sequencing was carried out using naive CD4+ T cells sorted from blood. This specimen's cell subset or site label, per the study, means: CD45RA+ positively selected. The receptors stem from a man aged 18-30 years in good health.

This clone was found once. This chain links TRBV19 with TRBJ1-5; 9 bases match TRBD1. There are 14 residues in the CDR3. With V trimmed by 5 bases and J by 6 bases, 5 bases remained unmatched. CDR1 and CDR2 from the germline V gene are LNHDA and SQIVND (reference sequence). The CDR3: CASSLTGGRQPQHF. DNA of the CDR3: TGTGCCAGTAGTCTAACAGGGGGCCGTCAGCCCCAGCATTTT.

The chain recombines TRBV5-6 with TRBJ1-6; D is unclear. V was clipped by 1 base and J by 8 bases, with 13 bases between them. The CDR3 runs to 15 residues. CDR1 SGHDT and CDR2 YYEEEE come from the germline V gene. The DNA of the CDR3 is TGTGCCAGCAGCTTGCAGCAGATTTCTCATTCACCCCTCCACTTT. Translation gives CASSLQQISHSPLHF.

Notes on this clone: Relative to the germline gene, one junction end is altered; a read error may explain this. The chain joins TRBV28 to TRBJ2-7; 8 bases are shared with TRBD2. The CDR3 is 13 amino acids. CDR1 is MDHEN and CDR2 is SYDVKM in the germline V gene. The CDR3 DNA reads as TGTGCCACCAGTAGCGGGGCCTCCTACGAGCAGTACTTC. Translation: CATSSGASYEQYF. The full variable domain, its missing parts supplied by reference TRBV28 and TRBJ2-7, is DVKVTQSSRYLVKRTGEKVFLECVQDMDHENMFWYRQDPGLGLRLIYFSYDVKMKEKGDIPEGYSVSREKKERFSLILESASTNQTSMYLCATSSGASYEQYFGPGTRLTVT.

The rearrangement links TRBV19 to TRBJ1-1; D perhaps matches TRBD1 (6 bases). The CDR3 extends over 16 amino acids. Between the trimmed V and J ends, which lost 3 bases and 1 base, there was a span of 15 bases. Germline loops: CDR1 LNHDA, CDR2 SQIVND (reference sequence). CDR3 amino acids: CASSMASRTENTEAFF. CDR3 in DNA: TGTGCCAGTAGTATGGCCTCCCGGACAGAGAACACTGAAGCTTTCTTT.

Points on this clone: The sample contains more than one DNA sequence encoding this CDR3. CDR3 DNA: TGCGCCAGCCGCAATTTGGCGGGAGACTCCTACGAGCAGTACTTC. It yields the protein CASRNLAGDSYEQYF. The rearrangement joins TRBV10-2 to TRBJ2-7; 7 nucleotides agree with TRBD2. Germline CDR1 WSHSY, CDR2 SAAADI. Trimming took 8 bases from V and 0 from J; bases not matched to a gene: 10. The CDR3 sequence is 15 residues long.